This T cell receptor beta chain is from a study of OX40 agonist ivuxolimab in advanced cancers. Some clones are missing from TCRdb's copy, which holds only in-frame ones; the method was immunoSEQ multiplex PCR. Of 76,000 or so clones in the sample, 93% were seen once. This CDR3 comprises 13 residues. CDR1 and CDR2 (germline): MNHEY, SVGAGI. The rearrangement joins TRBV6-5 to TRBJ2-5, with a weak D call TRBD1 (6 bases). The J call may be mistaken, given a closer DNA end match to TRBJ2-7. This receptor was taken from an adult with an advanced solid tumor such as melanoma, head and neck, liver or kidney cancer. Source: CD4+ or CD8+ T cells sorted from blood, taken in a trial of the OX40 agonist ivuxolimab. The CDR3 DNA sequence: TGTGCCAGCTCCCCTCAGGGGATCGACGAGCAGTACTTC. As protein: CASSPQGIDEQYF.